One sample yielded the 25 T cell receptor beta chains listed below, sequenced in a study of T cells in Graves' hyperthyroidism and ophthalmopathy. Authors of the study amplified TCR beta CDR3 regions from RNA transcripts. HTBI primers were the set used in a first-round RT-PCR of the TCR CDR3. Using its own MiXCR run on the multiplex PCR reads, TCRdb lists one record per CDR3 protein. The repertoire holds hundreds of thousands of distinct CDR3 sequences, with just under 20% as singletons. Source material: blood. These receptors all come from a man in his forties or fifties with Graves' ophthalmopathy.

In its sample, this clonotype was seen a few times. The chain combines TRBV10-3 with TRBJ2-3; TRBD2 matches 7 bases. This CDR3 contains 12 residues. Trimming at V came to 10 bases and at J to 1 base, leaving 2 bases not matched to a gene. The germline CDR1 and CDR2 sequences are ENHRY and SYGVKD. The CDR3 sequence: CATAGGTDTQYF. The CDR3 DNA reads TGTGCCACGGCGGGAGGCACAGATACGCAGTATTTT.

The rearrangement uses TRBV12-3 or TRBV12-4 and TRBJ1-5; a weak D match, TRBD1 (5 bases). The length of the CDR3 is 15 residues. Trimming removed 1 base from V and 4 bases from J, with 11 bases in between. The CDR3 nucleotides are TGTGCCAGCAGTTTAGACCCAGGGTTGAATCAGCCCCAGCATTTT. It specifies CASSLDPGLNQPQHF.

This clonotype was counted many times. The chain has TRBV4-1 and TRBJ2-3, with unresolved D. Germline V gene data show CDR1 as MGHRA and CDR2 as YSYEKL. Trimming pared 0 bases from V and 0 bases from J, leaving 4 bases between. The CDR3 contains 14 residues. CDR3 protein: CASSQDWSTDTQYF. The CDR3 DNA sequence: TGCGCCAGCAGCCAAGATTGGAGCACAGATACGCAGTATTTT.

V and J are TRBV10-2 and TRBJ1-1; 7 nucleotides match TRBD1. CDR1 and CDR2 (germline): WSHSY, SAAADI. Losses at the gene ends were 7 bases for V and 8 bases for J; bases not matched to a gene: 10. The CDR3 length is 13 residues. CDR3 nucleotide sequence: TGCGCCAGCACTGACAGGGTGATGTCAGAAGCTTTCTTT. As protein: CASTDRVMSEAFF.

In its sample, this clonotype was seen many times. The V gene is TRBV11-2, the J gene TRBJ1-2; tentatively, D is TRBD1 (5 bases). CDR3 length: 13 residues. Germline CDR1 SGHAT, CDR2 FQNNGV. V shed 3 bases and J shed 6 bases, with 11 bases lying between them. The CDR3 protein is CASSFPGGNGYTF. CDR3 nucleotide sequence: TGTGCCAGCAGCTTTCCGGGGGGAAATGGCTACACCTTC.

This clonotype turned up a few times. Given a much more abundant clone one base away, this may be a read error. The chain combines TRBV6-1 with TRBJ1-6, with 10 bases aligning to TRBD1. V shed 5 bases, J shed 8 bases, and the junction held 6 bases outside the gene matches. Germline assignment: CDR1 MNHNS and CDR2 SASEGT. CDR3 length equals 15 residues. The chain's CDR3 is CASSPSTGGHSPLHF. CDR3 nucleotides: TGTGCCAGCAGTCCATCGACAGGGGGCCATTCACCCCTCCACTTT.

This chain joins TRBV19 and TRBJ2-2; D gene uncertain. Between the trimmed V and J ends, which lost 2 bases and 4 bases, there was a span of 14 bases. Looked up from germline, CDR1 is LNHDA and CDR2 is SQIVND (reference sequence). The CDR3 is 16 residues long. The CDR3 loop is CASSIPSGSGTGELFF. CDR3 nucleotides: TGTGCCAGTAGTATACCCTCTGGGTCGGGCACCGGGGAGCTGTTTTTT. The complete variable domain, with remaining parts taken from reference TRBV19 and TRBJ2-2, reads DGGITQSPKYLFRKEGQNVTLSCEQNLNHDAMYWYRQDPGQGLRLIYYSQIVNDFQKGDIAEGYSVSREKKESFPLTVTSAQKNPTAFYLCASSIPSGSGTGELFFGEGSRLTVL.

This rearrangement joins TRBV6-1 to TRBJ2-7; TRBD1 agrees at 9 bases. The J call may not be correct, given that the DNA end is closer to TRBJ2-1. The CDR3 consists of 15 residues. CDR1 and CDR2 from the germline V gene are MNHNS and SASEGT. The CDR3 sequence is CASLHPGQGTYEQFF. CDR3 sequence (DNA): TGTGCCAGCCTACATCCGGGACAGGGAACCTACGAGCAGTTCTTC.

This clonotype came up many times. The V and J genes are TRBV3-1 and TRBJ1-2; D not certain. V was shortened by 4 bases and J by 0 bases, with 12 bases between the two germline ends. This CDR3 region has 15 residues. Germline CDR1 LGHDT, CDR2 YNNKEL (reference sequence). CDR3 coding DNA: TGTGCCAGCAGCCGGGCAGTGCAATCTAACTATGGCTACACCTTC. Amino acid sequence: CASSRAVQSNYGYTF. The whole variable domain, filled in from reference TRBV3-1 and TRBJ1-2, reads DTAVSQTPKYLVTQMGNDKSIKCEQNLGHDTMYWYKQDSKKFLKIMFSYNNKELIINETVPNRFSPKSPDKAHLNLHINSLELGDSAVYFCASSRAVQSNYGYTFGSGTRLTVV.

This clonotype has a count of ten or more. The chain carries TRBV11-1 and TRBJ1-4; D gene ambiguous. This CDR3 spans 16 amino acids. Trimming took off 5 bases at V and 3 bases at J, with 16 bases between the two ends. Germline values: CDR1 SGHAT, CDR2 FQDESV (reference sequence). As DNA, the CDR3 is TGTGCCAGCAGCCCTTGGAGTGGTGGTCCTAATGAAAAACTGTTTTTT. It encodes CASSPWSGGPNEKLFF.

This sequence joins TRBV20-1 and TRBJ2-3; D is undetermined. Germline assignment: CDR1 DFQATT and CDR2 SNEGSKA (reference sequence). V shed 6 bases and J shed 1 base, with 11 bases lying between them. The CDR3 sequence is 13 residues long. CDR3: CSAQTVGTDTQYF. In DNA, the CDR3 is TGCAGTGCGCAGACTGTCGGCACAGATACGCAGTATTTT.

This clonotype was seen at least ten times. CDR3: CASSYEAGTNTGELFF. The CDR3 DNA is TGTGCCAGCAGCTACGAAGCGGGGACGAACACCGGGGAGCTGTTTTTT. The chain joins TRBV7-3 to TRBJ2-2, with TRBD2 matching 7 bases. The CDR3 sequence is 16 residues long. Germline V gives CDR1 SGHTA, CDR2 FQGTGA. Trimming at V came to 4 bases and at J to 0 bases, leaving 5 bases not matched to a gene.

This clonotype was seen at least ten times. V usage is TRBV3-1 and J usage is TRBJ2-5; 7 positions match TRBD1. Germline CDR1 and CDR2: LGHDT and YNNKEL (reference sequence). The V segment lost 0 bases and the J segment 5 bases; nucleotides outside the gene matches: 15. CDR3 length: 18 amino acids. CDR3 amino acids: CASSQDSPDRAWPETQYF. CDR3 sequence (DNA): TGTGCCAGCAGCCAAGATAGTCCCGACAGGGCTTGGCCGGAGACCCAGTACTTC.

This clonotype appeared a few times. The chain employs TRBV7-8 and TRBJ2-2; D is undetermined. Trimming left V 3 bases short and J 6 bases short, with 14 bases between. This CDR3 spans 15 amino acids. Germline loops: CDR1 SGHVS, CDR2 FQNEAQ. This CDR3 is CASSFGGSLAGELFF. As DNA, the CDR3 is TGTGCCAGCAGCTTTGGCGGAAGTTTAGCCGGGGAGCTGTTTTTT. The full variable domain, completed using reference TRBV7-8 and TRBJ2-2, is GAGVSQSPRYKVAKRGQDVALRCDPISGHVSLFWYQQALGQGPEFLTYFQNEAQLDKSGLPSDRFFAERPEGSVSTLKIQRTQQEDSAVYLCASSFGGSLAGELFFGEGSRLTVL.

This clonotype showed up just a few times. The rearrangement joins TRBV5-1 to TRBJ1-3, with 10 bases fitting TRBD1. From germline, CDR1 is SGHRS and CDR2 YFSETQ. The CDR3 is made up of 15 amino acids. The trim removed 4 bases at V and 4 bases at J, leaving 5 bases unmatched. The CDR3 coding sequence is TGCGCCAGCAGCGGGGGACAGGGGACGGGAAACACCATATATTTT. Encoded protein: CASSGGQGTGNTIYF.

The sample holds many counts of this clonotype. V usage is TRBV5-1 and J usage is TRBJ2-1, with 9 bases matching TRBD2. The CDR3 has 14 amino acids. After removal of 1 base from V and 8 bases from J, the junction contained 4 bases not matched to a gene. Germline CDR1 SGHRS, CDR2 YFSETQ. The CDR3, as DNA: TGCGCCAGCAGCTTGTTCGCGGGAGGGGATGAGCAGTTCTTC. This sequence encodes CASSLFAGGDEQFF.

The sample holds many counts of this clonotype. The chain is built from TRBV28 and TRBJ1-5; D unresolved. Germline lookup yields CDR1 MDHEN and CDR2 SYDVKM. CDR3 size: 15 residues. The V end was cut by 4 bases, the J end by 13 bases, with 23 bases between. The CDR3 here is CASSSPRRSPGGQHF. The CDR3 region has the DNA TGTGCCAGCAGTTCCCCACGCCGGAGCCCCGGAGGACAGCATTTT.

The chain has TRBV7-9 and TRBJ2-1; 11 bases are a match to TRBD2. Germline V gives CDR1 SEHNR, CDR2 FQNEAQ (reference sequence). This CDR3 comprises 15 residues. With V trimmed by 5 bases and J by 4 bases, 4 bases remained unmatched. The chain's CDR3 is CASSAGLAEYNEQFF. In nucleotides, the CDR3 is TGTGCCAGCAGCGCGGGACTAGCGGAGTACAATGAGCAGTTCTTC.

This clonotype showed up just a few times. V gene TRBV18 combines with J gene TRBJ2-1; 9 positions match TRBD2. J was trimmed by 0 bases and V by 5 bases; bases with no gene match: 8. The germline gives CDR1 KGHSH, CDR2 LQKENI. The CDR3 has 17 amino acids. The CDR3 DNA reads as TGTGCCAGCTCAAAAAGACTAGCGGAGAGCTCCTACAATGAGCAGTTCTTC. This codes for CASSKRLAESSYNEQFF.

This clonotype turned up a few times. This chain links TRBV29-1 with TRBJ1-1; 7 positions match TRBD1. Germline V gives CDR1 SQVTM, CDR2 ANQGSEA. This CDR3 has 13 amino acids. The ends lost 7 bases at V and 6 bases at J; junction bases unmatched: 11. CDR3 in amino acids: CSAEGASSSEAFF. The CDR3 DNA reads TGCAGCGCTGAGGGGGCCTCGAGCTCTGAAGCTTTCTTT. The complete variable domain, with remaining parts taken from reference TRBV29-1 and TRBJ1-1, reads SAVISQKPSRDICQRGTSLTIQCQVDSQVTMMFWYRQQPGQSLTLIATANQGSEATYESGFVIDKFPISRPNLTFSTLTVSNMSPEDSSIYLCSAEGASSSEAFFGQGTRLTVV.

The chain has TRBV29-1 and TRBJ2-7; a weak D match, TRBD2 (5 bases). Germline CDR1 reads SQVTM; CDR2 reads ANQGSEA. V gave up 0 bases and J gave up 7 bases, with 25 bases separating them. The CDR3 runs to 17 residues. CDR3 DNA: TGCAGCGTTGAAGAAGGAGAAAATGGCCAGAACCGAGGGGAGCAGTACTTC. Translated, it gives CSVEEGENGQNRGEQYF.

At least ten counts were recorded for this clonotype. The chain joins TRBV10-3 to TRBJ2-5; 10 nucleotides line up with TRBD1. V gave up 6 bases and J gave up 5 bases; unmatched junction bases: 6. Germline CDR1 is ENHRY and CDR2 is SYGVKD. This CDR3 comprises 14 residues. The CDR3 DNA is TGTGCCATCAGGCCGGGACAGGGGTTGGAGACCCAGTACTTC. Translating it yields CAIRPGQGLETQYF.

This clonotype was counted many times. The rearrangement joins TRBV12-3 or TRBV12-4 to TRBJ2-5; 9 bases line up with TRBD1. Unmatched junction bases numbered 13, after V lost 4 bases and J lost 7 bases. This CDR3 is built from 16 residues. The chain's CDR3 is CASSSPGTGIDVTQYF. The CDR3 DNA is TGTGCCAGCAGTTCCCCCGGGACAGGGATCGATGTGACCCAGTACTTC.

The CDR3 region is CAWFKAQRGLAGNYEQYF. The CDR3 DNA follows: TGTGCCTGGTTTAAGGCCCAGCGGGGACTAGCCGGGAACTACGAGCAGTACTTC. The gene calls are TRBV30 and TRBJ2-7; 9 bases are a match to TRBD2. Germline V lookup: CDR1 GTSNPN, CDR2 SVGIG (reference sequence). This CDR3 has 18 residues. The V and J ends lost 5 bases and 3 bases, in that order; junction bases with no gene match: 20.

This chain joins TRBV27 and TRBJ2-7, with a tentative D call TRBD1 (5 bases). The CDR3 is 13 residues long. Trimming pared 3 bases from V and 6 bases from J, leaving 12 bases between. CDR1 is MNHEY, CDR2 SMNVEV, per germline (reference sequence). CDR3 sequence: CASSFSTGFEQYF. The CDR3 DNA is TGTGCCAGCAGTTTTAGTACAGGCTTCGAGCAGTACTTC.